The next 10 T cell receptor beta chains were all read from a single sample in a study of cytomegalovirus exposure and HLA in healthy donors. Profiling relied on immunoSEQ multiplex PCR, and the TCRdb table lists in-frame clones only, not all of them. Here the sample spans 65,000 to 75,000 clones, roughly 95% being singletons. The sequencing sample was made of PBMCs. The receptors originated from a woman between 18 and 30 years old in good health and CMV-seropositive.

V is TRBV18 and J is TRBJ1-1; tentatively, D is TRBD1 (6 bases). The CDR3 loop spans 17 amino acids. The V end lost 3 bases, the J end lost 3 bases, and 20 bases lay between the germline ends. Germline CDR1 and CDR2: KGHSH and LQKENI. The CDR3 protein is CASSPSRGANWDTEAFF. CDR3 nucleotide sequence: TGTGCCAGCTCACCCTCCAGGGGCGCAAATTGGGACACTGAAGCTTTCTTT.

This sequence joins TRBV7-8 and TRBJ2-1, with TRBD1 matching over 7 bases. Germline CDR1 and CDR2: SGHVS and FQNEAQ. The CDR3 totals 15 residues. The J segment lost 4 bases and the V segment lost 5 bases, leaving 8 bases of the junction unmatched. This CDR3 is CASSHRPGQYNEQFF. The DNA for the CDR3 is TGTGCCAGCAGCCACAGACCGGGACAGTACAATGAGCAGTTCTTC.

V and J are TRBV9 and TRBJ1-5; D might be TRBD1 (6 bases). Germline values: CDR1 SGDLS, CDR2 YYNGEE. This CDR3 region has 14 residues. The V end was cut by 0 bases, the J end by 5 bases, with 9 bases between. CDR3: CASSVEGGDQPQHF. The CDR3 coding sequence is TGTGCCAGCAGCGTAGAAGGGGGGGATCAGCCCCAGCATTTT. Complete variable domain (other parts from reference TRBV9 and TRBJ1-5): DSGVTQTPKHLITATGQRVTLRCSPRSGDLSVYWYQQSLDQGLQFLIQYYNGEERAKGNILERFSAQQFPDLHSELNLSSLELGDSALYFCASSVEGGDQPQHFGDGTRLSIL.

CDR3 sequence: CASSLLTGSHYEQYF. CDR3 in DNA: TGTGCCAGCAGTTTACTGACAGGGTCCCACTACGAGCAGTACTTC. This sequence joins TRBV7-2 and TRBJ2-7; the match to TRBD1 covers 7 bases. This CDR3 region has 15 residues. In germline, CDR1 is SGHTA, CDR2 FQGNSA. With V trimmed by 6 bases and J by 3 bases, 11 bases remained unmatched.

The table lists this clone with a count of one. The chain is built from TRBV13 and TRBJ2-1; 9 bases line up with TRBD2. CDR3 length: 14 amino acids. Germline V lookup: CDR1 PRHDT, CDR2 FYEKMQ (reference sequence). J gave up 5 bases and V 3 bases, and 2 bases lay outside the gene matches. The CDR3 DNA is TGTGCCAGCAGCTTTCCTAGCGGGAACAATGAGCAGTTCTTC. This codes for CASSFPSGNNEQFF.

V and J are TRBV11-3 and TRBJ1-5; tentatively, D is TRBD1 (5 bases). The V gene lost 4 bases and the J gene lost 5 bases, with 9 bases spanning the gap. Germline lookup yields CDR1 SGHNT and CDR2 YENEEA. The CDR3 totals 13 residues. CDR3 DNA sequence: TGTGCCAGCAGCTGGGGCAGGGATCAGCCCCAGCATTTT. This encodes CASSWGRDQPQHF. Based on the CDR3 plus reference TRBV11-3 and TRBJ1-5, the full variable domain is EAGVVQSPRYKIIEKKQPVAFWCNPISGHNTLYWYLQNLGQGPELLIRYENEEAVDDSQLPKDRFSAERLKGVDSTLKIQPAELGDSAVYLCASSWGRDQPQHFGDGTRLSIL.

The V and J genes are TRBV6-5 and TRBJ2-1; a possible D gene is TRBD2 (7 bases). Germline V gives CDR1 MNHEY, CDR2 SVGAGI. Trimming pared 2 bases from V and 10 bases from J, leaving 15 bases between. This CDR3 spans 14 amino acids. Here the CDR3 reads CASSYESGTYEQFF. CDR3 in DNA: TGTGCCAGCAGTTACGAAAGCGGGACATACGAGCAGTTCTTC.

The rearrangement uses TRBV30 and TRBJ2-7; 10 bases line up with TRBD2. V shed 2 bases, J shed 6 bases, and the junction held 10 bases outside the gene matches. The CDR3 sequence is 15 residues long. CDR1 is GTSNPN and CDR2 is SVGIG in the germline V gene (reference sequence). The CDR3 spells CAWSPLASGSSEQYF. The CDR3 nucleotides are TGTGCCTGGAGTCCCCTAGCTAGCGGGAGCAGCGAGCAGTACTTC.

The chain employs TRBV7-9 and TRBJ1-4, with TRBD1 matching over 7 bases. V gave up 5 bases and J gave up 0 bases; unmatched junction bases: 9. Germline V lookup: CDR1 SEHNR, CDR2 FQNEAQ (reference sequence). The CDR3 extends over 17 amino acids. For the CDR3, the DNA is TGTGCCAGCAGCGCAACCCCAGACAGGGCAACTAATGAAAAACTGTTTTTT. It is translated as CASSATPDRATNEKLFF.

The V gene is TRBV19, the J gene TRBJ2-4; perhaps TRBD2 as D (6 bases). Deletions cut 6 bases from V and 1 base from J, with 22 bases between. The germline V gene has CDR1 LNHDA and CDR2 SQIVND (reference sequence). The CDR3 loop spans 18 amino acids. The CDR3 is CASSGTPDYGGAKNIQYF. CDR3 in DNA: TGTGCCAGTAGCGGGACTCCGGATTATGGTGGGGCCAAAAACATTCAGTACTTC.